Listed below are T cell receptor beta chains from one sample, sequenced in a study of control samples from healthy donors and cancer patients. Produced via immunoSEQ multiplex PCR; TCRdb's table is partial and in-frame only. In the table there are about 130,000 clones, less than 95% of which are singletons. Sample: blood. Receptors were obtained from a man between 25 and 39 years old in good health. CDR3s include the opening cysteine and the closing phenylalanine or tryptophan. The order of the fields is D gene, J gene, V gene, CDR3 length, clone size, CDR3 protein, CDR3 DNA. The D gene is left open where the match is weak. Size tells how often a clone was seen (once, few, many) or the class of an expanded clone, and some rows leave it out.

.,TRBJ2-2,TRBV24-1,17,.,CATSDIARGQNTGELFF,TGTGCCACCAGTGATATTGCCCGAGGGCAGAACACCGGGGAGCTGTTTTTT
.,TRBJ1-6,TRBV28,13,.,CASSRRSNSPLHF,TGTGCCAGCAGTAGGAGATCGAATTCACCCCTCCACTTT
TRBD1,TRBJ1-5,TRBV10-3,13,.,CATRPGQQQPQHF,TGTGCCACCAGACCGGGACAGCAGCAGCCCCAGCATTTT
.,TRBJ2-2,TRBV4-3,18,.,CASSQGIQGLLNTGELFF,TGCGCCAGCAGCCAGGGAATACAGGGATTATTGAACACCGGGGAGCTGTTTTTT
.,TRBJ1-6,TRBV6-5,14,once,CASRGGLLNSPLHF,TGTGCCAGCAGGGGGGGACTTTTGAATTCACCCCTCCACTTT
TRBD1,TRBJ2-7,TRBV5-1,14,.,CASSLGQVSYEQYF,TGCGCCAGCAGCCTAGGACAGGTTTCCTACGAGCAGTACTTC
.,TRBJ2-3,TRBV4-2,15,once,CASSQGGADADTQYF,TGTGCCAGCAGCCAAGGAGGGGCGGATGCAGATACGCAGTATTTT
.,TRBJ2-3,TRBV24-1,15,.,CATSEAGAGTDTQYF,TGTGCCACCAGTGAAGCCGGGGCAGGCACAGATACGCAGTATTTT
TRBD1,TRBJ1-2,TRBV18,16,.,CASSAGDRGRVYGYTF,TGTGCCAGCTCAGCCGGGGACAGGGGGCGCGTCTATGGCTACACCTTC
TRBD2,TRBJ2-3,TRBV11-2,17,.,CASSLVTSGGATDTQYF,TGTGCCAGCAGCTTAGTGACTAGCGGGGGGGCGACAGATACGCAGTATTTT
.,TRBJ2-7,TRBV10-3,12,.,CAISESGYEQYF,TGTGCCATCAGTGAGTCCGGCTACGAGCAGTACTTC
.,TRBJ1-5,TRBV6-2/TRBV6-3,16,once,CASSYSRTVSNQPQHF,TGTGCCAGCAGTTACTCCCGGACAGTGAGCAATCAGCCCCAGCATTTT
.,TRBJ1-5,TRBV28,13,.,CASSGKGRQPQHF,TGTGCCAGCAGTGGAAAGGGAAGGCAGCCCCAGCATTTT
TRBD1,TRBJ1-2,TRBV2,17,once,CASSERGTGDPIYGYTF,TGTGCCAGCAGTGAGAGGGGGACAGGCGATCCTATCTATGGCTACACCTTC
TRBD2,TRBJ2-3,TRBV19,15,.,CASSITSGSTDTQYF,TGTGCCAGTAGTATCACTAGCGGGTCCACAGATACGCAGTATTTT
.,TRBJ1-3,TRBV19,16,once,CASSFHDFASGNTIYF,TGTGCCAGTAGTTTTCACGACTTCGCCTCTGGAAACACCATATATTTT
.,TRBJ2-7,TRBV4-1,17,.,CASSQVFMERVAYEQYF,TGCGCCAGCAGCCAAGTCTTTATGGAGCGGGTGGCCTACGAGCAGTACTTC
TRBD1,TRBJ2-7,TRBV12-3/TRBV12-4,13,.,CASTHRGLGEQYF,TGTGCCAGCACCCACAGGGGGCTGGGGGAGCAGTACTTC
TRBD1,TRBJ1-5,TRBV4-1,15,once,CASSPPQGASQPQHF,TGCGCCAGCAGCCCCCCACAGGGGGCATCTCAGCCCCAGCATTTT
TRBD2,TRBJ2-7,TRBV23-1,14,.,CASSLGLAGEPQYF,TGCGCCAGCAGTCTAGGACTAGCGGGGGAGCCGCAGTACTTC
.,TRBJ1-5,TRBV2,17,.,CASSEVKVRGPNQPQHF,TGTGCCAGCAGTGAAGTGAAAGTGAGGGGTCCCAATCAGCCCCAGCATTTT
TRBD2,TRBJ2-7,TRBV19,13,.,CASVGEGRDEQYF,TGTGCCAGTGTAGGGGAGGGCCGTGACGAGCAGTACTTC
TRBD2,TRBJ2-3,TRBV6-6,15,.,CASSSTSGGDYTQYF,TGTGCCAGCAGTTCGACTAGCGGGGGGGATTATACGCAGTATTTT
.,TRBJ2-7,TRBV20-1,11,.,CRTDGPYEQYF,TGCAGGACGGACGGCCCCTACGAGCAGTACTTC
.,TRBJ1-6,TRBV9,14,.,CASSSHIENSPLHF,TGTGCCAGCAGCTCCCACATAGAGAATTCACCCCTCCACTTT
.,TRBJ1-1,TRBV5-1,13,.,CASSLTTDTEAFF,TGCGCCAGCAGCTTGACGACCGACACTGAAGCTTTCTTT
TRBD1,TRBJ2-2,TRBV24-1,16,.,CATSDPGQGDAGELFF,TGTGCCACCAGTGATCCTGGACAGGGGGACGCCGGGGAGCTGTTTTTT
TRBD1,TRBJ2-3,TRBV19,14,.,CATNRGTSTDTQYF,TGTGCCACTAACAGGGGAACTAGCACAGATACGCAGTATTTT
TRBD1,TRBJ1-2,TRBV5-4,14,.,CASSLKDRADGYTF,TGTGCCAGCAGCTTGAAGGACAGGGCGGATGGCTACACCTTC
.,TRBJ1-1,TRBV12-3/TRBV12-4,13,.,CASGEKGVYEAFF,TGTGCCAGCGGGGAAAAAGGGGTATATGAAGCTTTCTTT
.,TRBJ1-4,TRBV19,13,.,CATTDGANEKLFF,TGTGCCACCACCGACGGGGCTAATGAAAAACTGTTTTTT
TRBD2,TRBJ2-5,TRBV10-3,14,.,CAISRAGGRETQYF,TGTGCCATCAGCCGAGCGGGGGGGCGGGAGACCCAGTACTTC
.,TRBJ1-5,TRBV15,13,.,CATSRVGVGPQHF,TGTGCCACCAGCAGAGTCGGGGTCGGGCCCCAGCATTTT
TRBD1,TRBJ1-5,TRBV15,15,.,CATSREQGGNQPQHF,TGTGCCACCAGCAGAGAACAGGGGGGCAATCAGCCCCAGCATTTT
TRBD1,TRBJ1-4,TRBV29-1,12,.,CSVKDRGPLWVF,TGCAGCGTGAAAGACAGGGGGCCCCTTTGGGTTTTT
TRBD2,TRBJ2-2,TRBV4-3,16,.,CASSQGAGGYTGELFF,TGCGCCAGCAGCCAAGGAGCGGGGGGGTACACCGGGGAGCTGTTTTTT
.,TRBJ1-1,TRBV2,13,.,CASSGRDNTEAFF,TGTGCCAGCAGCGGACGGGACAACACTGAAGCTTTCTTT
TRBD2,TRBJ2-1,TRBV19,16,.,CASTGASGGHYNEQFF,TGTGCCAGTACTGGGGCTAGCGGGGGGCACTACAATGAGCAGTTCTTC
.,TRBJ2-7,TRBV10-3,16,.,CAISESSYGSSYEQYF,TGTGCCATCAGTGAGTCGAGCTACGGGAGCTCCTACGAGCAGTACTTC